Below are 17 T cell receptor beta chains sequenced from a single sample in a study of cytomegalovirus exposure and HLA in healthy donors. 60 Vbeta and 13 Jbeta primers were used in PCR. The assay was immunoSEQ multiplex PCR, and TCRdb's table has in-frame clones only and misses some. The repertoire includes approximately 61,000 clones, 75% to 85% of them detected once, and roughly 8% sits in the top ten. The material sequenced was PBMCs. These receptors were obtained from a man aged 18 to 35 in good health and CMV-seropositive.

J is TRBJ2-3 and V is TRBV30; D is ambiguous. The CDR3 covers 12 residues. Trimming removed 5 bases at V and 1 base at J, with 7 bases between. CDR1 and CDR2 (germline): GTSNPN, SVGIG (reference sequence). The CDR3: CAWGRGTDTQYF. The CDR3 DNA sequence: TGTGCCTGGGGGCGCGGCACAGATACGCAGTATTTT.

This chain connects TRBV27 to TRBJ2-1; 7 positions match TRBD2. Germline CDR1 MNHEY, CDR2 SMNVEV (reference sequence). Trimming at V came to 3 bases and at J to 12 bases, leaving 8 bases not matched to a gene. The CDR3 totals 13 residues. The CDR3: CASSFLQAGVQFF. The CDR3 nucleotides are TGTGCCAGCAGTTTCCTCCAGGCGGGAGTGCAGTTCTTC.

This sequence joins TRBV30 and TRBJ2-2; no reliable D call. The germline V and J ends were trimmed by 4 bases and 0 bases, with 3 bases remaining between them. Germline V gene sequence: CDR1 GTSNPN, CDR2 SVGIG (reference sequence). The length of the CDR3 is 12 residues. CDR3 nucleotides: TGTGCCTGGACTCCGAACACCGGGGAGCTGTTTTTT. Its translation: CAWTPNTGELFF.

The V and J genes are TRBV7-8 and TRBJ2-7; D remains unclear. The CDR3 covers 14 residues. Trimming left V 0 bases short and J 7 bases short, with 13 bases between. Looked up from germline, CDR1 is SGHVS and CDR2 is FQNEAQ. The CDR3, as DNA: TGTGCCAGCAGCTTAGCGAGCTACGCGTGGGAGCAGTACTTC. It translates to CASSLASYAWEQYF.

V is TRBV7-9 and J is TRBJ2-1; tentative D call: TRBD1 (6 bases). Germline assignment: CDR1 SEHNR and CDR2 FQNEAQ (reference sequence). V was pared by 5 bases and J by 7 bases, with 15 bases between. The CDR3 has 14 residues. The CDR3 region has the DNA TGTGCCAGCAGCCACTGGGACATGGGGAATGAGCAGTTCTTC. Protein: CASSHWDMGNEQFF.

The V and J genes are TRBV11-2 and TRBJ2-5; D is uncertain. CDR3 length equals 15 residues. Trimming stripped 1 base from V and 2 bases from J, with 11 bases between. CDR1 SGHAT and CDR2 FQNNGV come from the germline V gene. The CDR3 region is CASSLVSPEQETQYF. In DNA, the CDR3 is TGTGCCAGCAGCTTAGTCAGTCCGGAGCAAGAGACCCAGTACTTC.

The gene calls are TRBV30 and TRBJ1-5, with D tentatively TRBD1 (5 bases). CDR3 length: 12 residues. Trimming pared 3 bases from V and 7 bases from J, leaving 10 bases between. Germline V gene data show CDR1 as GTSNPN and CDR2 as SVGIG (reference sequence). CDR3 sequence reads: CAWSRVGQPQHF. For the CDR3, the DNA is TGTGCCTGGAGCAGGGTTGGCCAGCCCCAGCATTTT.

The CDR3 region is CASSFLAGEGYTF. CDR3 DNA: TGTGCCAGCAGCTTTCTGGCCGGAGAAGGCTACACCTTC. The rearrangement joins TRBV7-9 to TRBJ1-2; D remains ambiguous. The CDR3 length is 13 residues. CDR1 is SEHNR, CDR2 FQNEAQ, per germline (reference sequence). Trimming pared 3 bases from V and 8 bases from J, leaving 13 bases between.

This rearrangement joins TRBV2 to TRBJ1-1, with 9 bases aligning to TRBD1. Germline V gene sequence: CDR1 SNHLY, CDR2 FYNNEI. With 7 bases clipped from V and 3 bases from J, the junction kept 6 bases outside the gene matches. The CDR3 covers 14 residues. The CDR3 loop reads CASTGQGRDTEAFF. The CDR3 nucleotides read TGTGCCAGCACGGGACAGGGAAGAGACACTGAAGCTTTCTTT.

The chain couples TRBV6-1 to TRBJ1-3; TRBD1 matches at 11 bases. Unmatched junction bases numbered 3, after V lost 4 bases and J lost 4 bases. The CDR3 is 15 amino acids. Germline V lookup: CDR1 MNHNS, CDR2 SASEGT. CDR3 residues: CASSGGQGDGNTIYF. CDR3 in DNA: TGTGCCAGCAGTGGGGGACAGGGGGACGGAAACACCATATATTTT.

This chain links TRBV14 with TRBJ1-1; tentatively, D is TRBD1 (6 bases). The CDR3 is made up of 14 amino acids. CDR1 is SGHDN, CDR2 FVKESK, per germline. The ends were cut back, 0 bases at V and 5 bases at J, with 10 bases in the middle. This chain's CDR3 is CASSQDRGWTEAFF. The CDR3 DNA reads TGTGCCAGCAGCCAAGACAGGGGATGGACTGAAGCTTTCTTT.

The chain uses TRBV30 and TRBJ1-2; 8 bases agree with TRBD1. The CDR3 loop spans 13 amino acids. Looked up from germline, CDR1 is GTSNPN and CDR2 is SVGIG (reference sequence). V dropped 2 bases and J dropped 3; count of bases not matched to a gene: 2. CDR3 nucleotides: TGTGCCTGGAGTCCACAGGGGGACTATGGCTACACCTTC. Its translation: CAWSPQGDYGYTF.

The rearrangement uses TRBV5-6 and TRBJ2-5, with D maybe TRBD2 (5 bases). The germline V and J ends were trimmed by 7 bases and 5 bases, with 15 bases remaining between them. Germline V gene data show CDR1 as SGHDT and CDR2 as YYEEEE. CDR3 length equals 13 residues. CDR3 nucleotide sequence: TGTGCCAGCTACACCAGCGGTTATGAGACCCAGTACTTC. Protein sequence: CASYTSGYETQYF.

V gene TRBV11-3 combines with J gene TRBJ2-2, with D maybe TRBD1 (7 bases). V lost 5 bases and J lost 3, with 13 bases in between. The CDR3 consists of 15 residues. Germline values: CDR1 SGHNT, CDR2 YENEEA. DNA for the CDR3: TGTGCCAGCAGCCCAGGGGGAGGCGACACCGGGGAGCTGTTTTTT. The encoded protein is CASSPGGGDTGELFF. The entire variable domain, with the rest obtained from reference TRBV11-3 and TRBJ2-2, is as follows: EAGVVQSPRYKIIEKKQPVAFWCNPISGHNTLYWYLQNLGQGPELLIRYENEEAVDDSQLPKDRFSAERLKGVDSTLKIQPAELGDSAVYLCASSPGGGDTGELFFGEGSRLTVL.

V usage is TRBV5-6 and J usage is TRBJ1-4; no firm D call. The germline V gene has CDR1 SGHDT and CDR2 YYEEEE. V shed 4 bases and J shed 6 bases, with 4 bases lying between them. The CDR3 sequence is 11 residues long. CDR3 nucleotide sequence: TGTGCCAGCAGCCTCGATGAAAAACTGTTTTTT. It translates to CASSLDEKLFF.

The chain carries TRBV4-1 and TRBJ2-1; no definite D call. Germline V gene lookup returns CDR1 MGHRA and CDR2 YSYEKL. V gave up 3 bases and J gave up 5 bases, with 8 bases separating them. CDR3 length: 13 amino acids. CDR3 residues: CASSHTVDNEQFF. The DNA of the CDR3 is TGCGCCAGCAGCCACACAGTAGACAATGAGCAGTTCTTC.

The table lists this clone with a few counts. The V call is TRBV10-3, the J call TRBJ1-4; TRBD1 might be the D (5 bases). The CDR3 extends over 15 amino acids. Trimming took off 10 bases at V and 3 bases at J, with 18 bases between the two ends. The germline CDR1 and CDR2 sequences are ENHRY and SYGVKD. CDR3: CATSGGGGANEKLFF. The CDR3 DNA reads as TGTGCCACGAGCGGGGGAGGTGGAGCTAATGAAAAACTGTTTTTT.